Below, 2 T cell receptor beta chains from the same sample are listed, as sequenced in a study of shared clonotypes between healthy human individuals. Only in-frame clones appear in the TCRdb table, and some are missing; sequencing was by immunoSEQ multiplex PCR. The table has some 2,000,000 clones, 90% to 95% seen once. The sample comprised naive CD4+ T cells sorted from blood. Subset noted: CD45RA+ positively selected. The receptors were sampled from a man aged 18 to 30 in good health.

This clone was detected only once. The CDR3 here is CASSPGGFENSPLHF. DNA for the CDR3: TGTGCCAGCAGCCCAGGGGGCTTTGAGAATTCACCCCTCCACTTT. The chain recombines TRBV7-9 with TRBJ1-6; 8 bases line up with TRBD1. The CDR3 runs 15 residues. The germline CDR1 and CDR2 sequences are SEHNR and FQNEAQ (reference sequence). J was trimmed by 7 bases and V by 5 bases; bases with no gene match: 7.

As regards this clone: A read error is possible here, since a much larger clone lies one base away. V usage is TRBV14 and J usage is TRBJ2-7; D is undetermined. V was trimmed by 3 bases and J by 0 bases, leaving 18 bases between them. Germline CDR1 SGHDN, CDR2 FVKESK. The CDR3 is made up of 17 amino acids. The CDR3, as DNA: TGTGCCAGCAGCCACCACCGGCCCCACAAGAGCTCCTACGAGCAGTACTTC. Its protein is CASSHHRPHKSSYEQYF.